Listed below are T cell receptor beta chains from one sample, sequenced in a study of regulatory T cells in long-lasting Graves disease. MiXCR was run by TCRdb on the multiplex PCR reads, yielding one entry per CDR3 protein. The repertoire holds 500,000 to 700,000 distinct CDR3 sequences, with roughly 16% as singletons. These sequences were also reported in another study, on T cells in Graves' hyperthyroidism and ophthalmopathy.

This sample comprised peripheral blood mononuclear cells (PBMCs), obtained at new diagnosis, from a patient treated with antithyroid drugs. These receptors all come from a woman aged 25-40 years with Graves disease. CDR3s include the opening cysteine and the closing phenylalanine or tryptophan. A D gene is named only where the DNA matches it firmly. Clone size is not always given. Where it is, it says once, few, many or a class for expanded clones.

length: 14; size: few; J: TRBJ2-3; D: -; V: TRBV20-1; CDR3: CSAGRVGRSDTQYF; DNA: TGCAGTGCAGGTAGAGTAGGACGGTCAGATACGCAGTATTTT
length: 12; size: many; J: TRBJ2-5; D: TRBD1; V: TRBV29-1; CDR3: CSALGQQETQYF; DNA: TGCAGCGCCCTGGGACAGCAAGAGACCCAGTACTTC
length: 16; size: -; J: TRBJ1-5; D: TRBD1; V: TRBV20-1; CDR3: CSARDRGGVPNQPQHF; DNA: TGCAGTGCTAGAGATCGAGGGGGCGTCCCCAATCAGCCCCAGCATTTT
length: 17; size: many; J: TRBJ1-5; D: -; V: TRBV6-1; CDR3: CASTPQPGGGGNQPQHF; DNA: TGTGCCAGCACCCCGCAACCCGGAGGGGGGGGCAATCAGCCCCAGCATTTT
length: 13; size: few; J: TRBJ1-1; D: -; V: TRBV24-1; CDR3: CATSPGVNTEAFF; DNA: TGTGCCACCAGCCCGGGGGTGAACACTGAAGCTTTCTTT
length: 17; size: few; J: TRBJ1-5; D: -; V: TRBV27; CDR3: CASSPLAALRGNQPQHF; DNA: TGTGCCAGCAGTCCCCTCGCGGCCCTTAGGGGCAATCAGCCCCAGCATTTT
length: 16; size: few; J: TRBJ2-5; D: TRBD1; V: TRBV3-1; CDR3: CASSQRGAGDRETQYF; DNA: TGTGCCAGCAGCCAAAGAGGGGCAGGGGACAGGGAGACCCAGTACTTC
length: 15; size: many; J: TRBJ2-1; D: TRBD2; V: TRBV11-3; CDR3: CASSLRLAGKNEQFF; DNA: TGTGCCAGCAGCTTGCGACTAGCGGGGAAAAATGAGCAGTTCTTC
length: 13; size: -; J: TRBJ1-4; D: -; V: TRBV20-1; CDR3: CSARRFQNEKLFF; DNA: TGCAGTGCTAGGAGATTTCAGAATGAAAAACTGTTTTTT
length: 15; size: few; J: TRBJ2-7; D: -; V: TRBV18; CDR3: CASSPGKGRSHEQYF; DNA: TGTGCCAGCTCACCGGGCAAGGGGCGTTCCCACGAGCAGTACTTC
length: 16; size: many; J: TRBJ2-2; D: -; V: TRBV12-3/TRBV12-4; CDR3: CASSPSLASNTGELFF; DNA: TGTGCCAGCAGCCCCTCACTGGCTAGTAACACCGGGGAGCTGTTTTTT
length: 12; size: few; J: TRBJ2-3; D: -; V: TRBV7-9; CDR3: CASSTGMGTQYF; DNA: TGTGCCAGCAGCACTGGTATGGGTACGCAGTATTTT
length: 18; size: few; J: TRBJ2-5; D: -; V: TRBV7-6; CDR3: CASSLASWAGGHQETQYF; DNA: TGTGCCAGCAGCTTAGCGAGTTGGGCAGGGGGGCATCAAGAGACCCAGTACTTC
length: 16; size: few; J: TRBJ2-1; D: TRBD2; V: TRBV6-4; CDR3: CASSAQRGGAGNEQFF; DNA: TGTGCCAGCAGTGCCCAGCGGGGCGGGGCAGGCAATGAGCAGTTCTTC
length: 16; size: few; J: TRBJ1-3; D: -; V: TRBV27; CDR3: CASSPGAYSAGNTIYF; DNA: TGTGCCAGCAGTCCTGGAGCATATTCAGCAGGAAACACCATATATTTT
length: 13; size: -; J: TRBJ2-7; D: -; V: TRBV20-1; CDR3: CSAASGISYEQYF; DNA: TGCAGTGCCGCGTCCGGGATTTCCTACGAGCAGTACTTC
length: 15; size: many; J: TRBJ2-1; D: -; V: TRBV27; CDR3: CASSPQLRVAGEQFF; DNA: TGTGCCAGCAGTCCCCAATTACGGGTGGCCGGGGAGCAGTTCTTC
length: 12; size: -; J: TRBJ1-2; D: TRBD1; V: TRBV11-2; CDR3: CASSRTGFGYPF; DNA: TGTGCCAGCAGCCGGACAGGGTTCGGCTACCCCTTC
length: 12; size: many; J: TRBJ1-2; D: -; V: TRBV28; CDR3: CASSTTDFGYTF; DNA: TGTGCCAGCAGCACGACGGACTTTGGCTACACCTTC
length: 15; size: -; J: TRBJ2-1; D: -; V: TRBV18; CDR3: CASSPSTSMGNEQFF; DNA: TGTGCCAGCTCACCATCGACTAGTATGGGGAATGAGCAGTTCTTC
length: 12; size: many; J: TRBJ2-3; D: -; V: TRBV20-1; CDR3: CSAGRGTDTQYF; DNA: TGCAGTGCTGGACGGGGCACAGATACGCAGTATTTT
length: 11; size: -; J: TRBJ1-2; D: TRBD1; V: TRBV25-1; CDR3: CAIGTVYGYTF; DNA: TGTGCCATCGGGACAGTCTATGGCTACACCTTC
length: 10; size: -; J: TRBJ2-7; D: -; V: TRBV2; CDR3: CASAGIEQYF; DNA: TGTGCCAGCGCGGGGATCGAGCAGTACTTC
length: 15; size: -; J: TRBJ2-1; D: TRBD2; V: TRBV27; CDR3: CASSNSGSTLGEQFF; DNA: TGTGCCAGCAGTAATAGCGGGAGTACACTTGGTGAGCAGTTCTTC
length: 13; size: many; J: TRBJ1-6; D: -; V: TRBV28; CDR3: CATGPVHNSPLHF; DNA: TGTGCCACTGGCCCCGTCCATAATTCACCCCTCCACTTT
length: 14; size: -; J: TRBJ2-1; D: -; V: TRBV7-3; CDR3: CASNLSSSGTSQFF; DNA: TGTGCCAGCAACTTATCGAGCTCTGGCACTTCGCAGTTCTTC
length: 17; size: -; J: TRBJ1-5; D: -; V: TRBV24-1; CDR3: CATSDSRPQAPNQPQHF; DNA: TGTGCCACCAGTGATTCGAGACCACAGGCACCGAATCAGCCCCAGCATTTT
length: 14; size: -; J: TRBJ1-1; D: -; V: TRBV6-1; CDR3: CASNGQLPRLEAFF; DNA: TGTGCCAGCAATGGACAGCTTCCTCGCCTTGAAGCTTTCTTT
length: 14; size: many; J: TRBJ1-2; D: TRBD1; V: TRBV10-2; CDR3: CASSVGTVNYGYTF; DNA: TGCGCCAGCAGTGTGGGGACAGTGAACTATGGCTACACCTTC
length: 14; size: few; J: TRBJ2-7; D: TRBD2; V: TRBV12-3/TRBV12-4; CDR3: CASSLGSGSYEQCF; DNA: TGTGCCAGCAGTTTAGGTAGCGGGAGCTACGAGCAGTGCTTC
length: 15; size: few; J: TRBJ1-1; D: -; V: TRBV12-3/TRBV12-4; CDR3: CASSLGGSENTGAFF; DNA: TGTGCCAGCAGTTTAGGGGGTTCGGAAAACACTGGAGCTTTCTTT
length: 14; size: many; J: TRBJ2-2; D: TRBD2; V: TRBV12-3/TRBV12-4; CDR3: CASSFSGSPGELFF; DNA: TGTGCCAGCAGTTTTAGCGGGAGCCCCGGGGAGCTGTTTTTT
length: 15; size: few; J: TRBJ2-5; D: TRBD2; V: TRBV2; CDR3: CASSEASGIVETQYF; DNA: TGTGCCAGCAGTGAAGCTAGCGGGATTGTGGAGACCCAGTACTTC
length: 12; size: few; J: TRBJ1-2; D: -; V: TRBV28; CDR3: CASSSRGEGYTF; DNA: TGTGCCAGCAGTAGCAGGGGTGAGGGCTACACCTTC
length: 16; size: many; J: TRBJ2-7; D: -; V: TRBV20-1; CDR3: CSARGPTAGSSYEQYF; DNA: TGCAGTGCTAGAGGACCTACGGCAGGCAGCTCCTACGAGCAGTACTTC
length: 15; size: few; J: TRBJ2-5; D: -; V: TRBV5-1; CDR3: CASRGLMTAQETQYF; DNA: TGCGCCAGCAGGGGCCTTATGACAGCTCAAGAGACCCAGTACTTC
length: 16; size: many; J: TRBJ2-7; D: TRBD1; V: TRBV10-3; CDR3: CAISPYSGQGSGEQYF; DNA: TGTGCCATCAGTCCTTACTCGGGACAGGGCTCGGGCGAGCAGTACTTC
length: 17; size: many; J: TRBJ2-6; D: TRBD2; V: TRBV7-2; CDR3: CASTGLAGLSGANVLTF; DNA: TGTGCCAGCACCGGACTAGCGGGGCTCTCTGGGGCCAACGTCCTGACTTTC
length: 12; size: many; J: TRBJ2-5; D: TRBD1; V: TRBV29-1; CDR3: CSARTGQETQYF; DNA: TGCAGCGCCCGGACAGGACAAGAGACCCAGTACTTC
length: 14; size: many; J: TRBJ2-2; D: TRBD1; V: TRBV2; CDR3: CARTGVGDTGELFF; DNA: TGTGCCAGAACAGGGGTAGGGGACACCGGGGAGCTGTTTTTT
length: 17; size: -; J: TRBJ1-2; D: TRBD1; V: TRBV18; CDR3: CASSLTPSWDSKDGYTF; DNA: TGTGCCAGCTCACTTACTCCTTCTTGGGACAGTAAGGATGGCTACACCTTC
length: 15; size: once; J: TRBJ2-5; D: -; V: TRBV9; CDR3: CASSVAASVQETQYF; DNA: TGTGCCAGCAGCGTAGCTGCGAGCGTCCAAGAGACCCAGTACTTC
length: 12; size: many; J: TRBJ2-3; D: TRBD2; V: TRBV7-2; CDR3: CASSSPGLEQYF; DNA: TGTGCCAGCAGCTCCCCGGGACTAGAGCAGTATTTT
length: 18; size: few; J: TRBJ2-1; D: TRBD2; V: TRBV3-1; CDR3: CASSQVLAGAAQKNEQFF; DNA: TGTGCCAGCAGCCAAGTTCTAGCGGGAGCCGCACAGAAAAATGAGCAGTTCTTC
length: 13; size: -; J: TRBJ2-5; D: -; V: TRBV20-1; CDR3: CSARGGSKETQYF; DNA: TGCAGTGCTAGAGGGGGATCCAAAGAGACCCAGTACTTC
length: 17; size: many; J: TRBJ2-2; D: TRBD2; V: TRBV7-2; CDR3: CASVLGAGIKNTGELFF; DNA: TGTGCCAGCGTCCTCGGAGCGGGGATTAAGAACACCGGGGAGCTGTTTTTT
length: 15; size: many; J: TRBJ2-7; D: TRBD1; V: TRBV12-3/TRBV12-4; CDR3: CASSGAGQGSYEQYF; DNA: TGTGCCAGCAGTGGAGCGGGACAGGGATCCTACGAGCAGTACTTC
length: 15; size: many; J: TRBJ1-1; D: -; V: TRBV18; CDR3: CASSPTQGNWAEAFF; DNA: TGTGCCAGCTCTCCTACACAGGGTAATTGGGCTGAAGCTTTCTTT
length: 14; size: -; J: TRBJ1-1; D: -; V: TRBV5-1; CDR3: CASSYEPLNTEAFF; DNA: TGCGCCAGCAGCTATGAGCCTCTGAACACTGAAGCTTTCTTT
length: 14; size: few; J: TRBJ2-7; D: -; V: TRBV13; CDR3: CASSLGGAWDEQYF; DNA: TGTGCCAGCAGCCTGGGCGGGGCCTGGGACGAGCAGTACTTC
length: 11; size: few; J: TRBJ2-2; D: -; V: TRBV19; CDR3: CASSSYRELFF; DNA: TGTGCCAGTAGTTCATACAGGGAGCTGTTTTTT
length: 14; size: many; J: TRBJ1-5; D: -; V: TRBV28; CDR3: CASKKPGGTQPQHF; DNA: TGTGCCAGCAAAAAACCGGGAGGGACTCAGCCCCAGCATTTT
length: 20; size: -; J: TRBJ2-1; D: TRBD2; V: TRBV5-5; CDR3: CASSLVGGPSGSSRHNEQFF; DNA: TGTGCCAGCAGCTTGGTCGGCGGGCCTAGCGGGAGCTCCCGACACAATGAGCAGTTCTTC
length: 15; size: few; J: TRBJ2-7; D: TRBD2; V: TRBV6-1; CDR3: CASRTAGTRVYEQYF; DNA: TGTGCCAGCAGAACAGCCGGGACTAGGGTGTACGAGCAGTACTTC
length: 17; size: many; J: TRBJ2-5; D: -; V: TRBV6-1; CDR3: CASSELGLARIKETQYF; DNA: TGTGCCAGCAGTGAATTGGGCCTAGCGAGGATCAAAGAGACCCAGTACTTC
length: 15; size: few; J: TRBJ1-6; D: -; V: TRBV12-3/TRBV12-4; CDR3: CASSPRERVGSPLHF; DNA: TGTGCCAGCAGCCCCCGGGAACGAGTAGGATCACCCCTCCACTTT
length: 14; size: many; J: TRBJ2-5; D: -; V: TRBV7-2; CDR3: CASSFMLGQETQYF; DNA: TGTGCCAGCAGCTTTATGCTTGGGCAAGAGACCCAGTACTTC
length: 14; size: -; J: TRBJ1-5; D: -; V: TRBV20-1; CDR3: CSAPHLYSNQPQHF; DNA: TGCAGTGCTCCGCACCTTTATAGCAATCAGCCCCAGCATTTT
length: 17; size: many; J: TRBJ2-1; D: TRBD1; V: TRBV6-5; CDR3: CASSYSMSGQGFSEQFF; DNA: TGTGCCAGCAGTTACTCGATGTCGGGACAGGGATTCAGTGAGCAGTTCTTC
length: 15; size: many; J: TRBJ2-7; D: -; V: TRBV7-9; CDR3: CASSPGGGLSYEQYF; DNA: TGTGCCAGCAGCCCTGGCGGGGGCTTATCCTACGAGCAGTACTTC